This TCR beta chain was captured in a study of T cells in Graves' hyperthyroidism and ophthalmopathy. RNA transcripts provided the source from which TCR beta CDR3 regions were amplified. First-round RT-PCR of the TCR CDR3 relied on the HTBI primer set. TCRdb redid the calling of the multiplex PCR reads with MiXCR, one entry per CDR3 protein. The repertoire includes 620,000 or so distinct CDR3 sequences, approximately 14% of them detected once, and approximately 12% sits in the top ten. Study conclusions and caveats: Blood also carried most thyroid clonotypes expanded above 0.001.

There are many counts of this clonotype. The antigen remains undetermined. The sequence derives from a woman between 45 and 65 years old with Graves' ophthalmopathy. The sample consisted of blood.

The CDR3 DNA sequence: TGTGCCAGCAACGACGGAAGCAATCAGCCCCAGCATTTT. This gives the protein CASNDGSNQPQHF. J is TRBJ1-5 and V is TRBV6-1; D remains unclear. This CDR3 has 13 residues. Trimming took 7 bases from V and 1 from J, leaving 8 bases between them. Looked up from germline, CDR1 is MNHNS and CDR2 is SASEGT.